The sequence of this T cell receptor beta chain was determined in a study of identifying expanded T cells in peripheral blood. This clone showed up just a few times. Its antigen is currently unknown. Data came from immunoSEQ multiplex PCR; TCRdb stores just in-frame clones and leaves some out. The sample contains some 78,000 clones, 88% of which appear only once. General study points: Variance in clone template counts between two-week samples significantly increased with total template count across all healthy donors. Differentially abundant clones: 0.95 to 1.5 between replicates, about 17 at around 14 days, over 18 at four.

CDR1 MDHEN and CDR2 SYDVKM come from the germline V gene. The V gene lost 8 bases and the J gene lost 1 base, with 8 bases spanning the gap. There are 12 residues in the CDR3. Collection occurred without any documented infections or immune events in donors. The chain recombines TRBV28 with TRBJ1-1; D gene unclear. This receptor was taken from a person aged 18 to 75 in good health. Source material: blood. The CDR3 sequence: CASSESNTEAFF. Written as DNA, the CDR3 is TGTGCCAGCTCGGAGTCGAACACTGAAGCTTTCTTT. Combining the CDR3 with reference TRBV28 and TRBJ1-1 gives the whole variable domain DVKVTQSSRYLVKRTGEKVFLECVQDMDHENMFWYRQDPGLGLRLIYFSYDVKMKEKGDIPEGYSVSREKKERFSLILESASTNQTSMYLCASSESNTEAFFGQGTRLTVV.